A selection of T cell receptor beta chains follows, all from one sample in a study of Graves' ophthalmopathy and Graves' hyperthyroidism. Via MiXCR, TCRdb re-called the multiplex PCR reads, giving one row per CDR3 protein. The table lists about 370,000 distinct CDR3 sequences, roughly 15% of them singletons. The material sequenced was peripheral blood. These receptors were collected from an adult woman with stable Graves' hyperthyroidism. CDR3s include the opening cysteine and the closing phenylalanine or tryptophan. D genes are given only for firm matches. Clone size is stated in some rows and not others, as once, few, many or a class when expanded.

NA	TRBD1	TRBV20-1	TRBJ1-2	CSARAETGGNDGYTF	TGCAGTGCTAGAGCCGAGACAGGGGGGAACGATGGCTACACCTTC
NA	NA	TRBV5-1	TRBJ1-2	CASSLEGYLYTF	TGCGCCAGCAGCTTGGAGGGATACCTCTACACCTTC
many	TRBD2	TRBV3-1	TRBJ2-7	CASGVTSGRFYEQYF	TGTGCCAGCGGGGTGACTAGCGGGAGATTCTACGAGCAGTACTTC
many	TRBD1	TRBV6-2/TRBV6-3	TRBJ2-7	CASSGTGVGEQYF	TGTGCCAGCTCGGGGACAGGGGTTGGCGAGCAGTACTTC
NA	NA	TRBV11-1	TRBJ1-2	CASSAGGDYTF	TGTGCCAGCAGCGCCGGCGGTGACTACACCTTC
many	TRBD1	TRBV7-2	TRBJ2-5	CASSLGNRGRETQYF	TGTGCCAGCAGCTTAGGGAACAGGGGGCGAGAGACCCAGTACTTC
many	TRBD1	TRBV5-1	TRBJ2-5	CASSLDTPGQQETQYF	TGCGCCAGCAGCTTGGACACTCCGGGACAGCAAGAGACCCAGTACTTC
NA	NA	TRBV10-3	TRBJ2-7	CAISESPGSSYEQYF	TGTGCCATCAGTGAGTCGCCGGGTAGCTCCTACGAGCAGTACTTC
few	NA	TRBV24-1	TRBJ2-2	CATSDGGRDTGGLFF	TGTGCCACCAGTGATGGAGGAAGGGACACCGGGGGGCTGTTTTTT
NA	NA	TRBV20-1	TRBJ1-2	CSARFYREENYGYTF	TGCAGTGCTAGATTTTACAGGGAGGAGAACTATGGCTACACCTTC
many	NA	TRBV7-8	TRBJ2-7	CASNGGRERYEQYF	TGTGCCAGCAACGGGGGGCGGGAAAGATACGAGCAGTACTTC
many	NA	TRBV7-2	TRBJ2-7	CASSPRDIRSYEQYF	TGTGCCAGCAGCCCCAGGGACATTCGCTCCTACGAGCAGTACTTC
NA	NA	TRBV19	TRBJ1-5	CASSIGPSQGGVYQPQHF	TGTGCCAGTAGTATAGGGCCCTCGCAGGGAGGCGTTTATCAGCCCCAGCATTTT
many	NA	TRBV27	TRBJ2-5	CASSFLSQETQYF	TGTGCCAGCAGTTTCCTCTCGCAAGAGACCCAGTACTTC
NA	NA	TRBV18	TRBJ2-2	CASSPRDGGLFF	TGTGCCAGCTCACCCCGGGACGGCGGGCTGTTTTTT
many	NA	TRBV7-2	TRBJ1-2	CASSLAGTVANYGYTF	TGTGCCAGCAGCTTAGCTGGGACGGTAGCTAACTATGGCTACACCTTC
NA	NA	TRBV5-1	TRBJ2-2	CASSLDGTPLRNTGELFF	TGCGCCAGCAGCTTGGACGGGACTCCCCTACGGAACACCGGGGAGCTGTTTTTT
many	NA	TRBV7-4	TRBJ1-1	CASSTFIPGWPYQTMNTEAFF	TGTGCCAGCAGCACCTTTATTCCCGGTTGGCCCTACCAGACTATGAACACTGAAGCTTTCTTT
NA	NA	TRBV28	TRBJ2-7	CASSRQNGYEQYF	TGTGCCAGCAGTAGGCAAAATGGGTACGAGCAGTACTTC
many	NA	TRBV6-5	TRBJ1-6	CASSYSPDSNSPLHF	TGTGCCAGCAGTTACTCGCCCGACAGTAATTCACCCCTCCACTTT
many	TRBD2	TRBV2	TRBJ2-3	CASSEAAAGAADTQYF	TGTGCCAGCAGTGAAGCGGCGGCGGGAGCCGCAGATACGCAGTATTTT
few	NA	TRBV5-1	TRBJ2-5	CASTATQETQYF	TGCGCCAGCACAGCCACCCAAGAGACCCAGTACTTC
many	NA	TRBV20-1	TRBJ2-5	CSAAEAELRETQYF	TGCAGTGCTGCGGAAGCGGAGCTAAGGGAGACCCAGTACTTC
NA	NA	TRBV12-3/TRBV12-4	TRBJ1-1	CASTDPGFGHPFF	TGTGCCAGCACCGACCCGGGGTTCGGCCACCCTTTCTTT
many	NA	TRBV12-5	TRBJ2-2	CASGSRLMKLHQAANTGELFF	TGTGCTAGTGGTTCTCGCCTGATGAAGCTTCACCAAGCGGCGAACACCGGGGAGCTGTTTTTT
NA	NA	TRBV7-9	TRBJ1-1	CASSVAVGAEAFF	TGTGCCAGCAGCGTGGCGGTTGGGGCTGAAGCTTTCTTT
many	TRBD1	TRBV28	TRBJ1-1	CASSTTGGPDTEAFF	TGTGCCAGCAGTACGACAGGGGGCCCGGACACTGAAGCTTTCTTT